This T cell receptor (beta chain) is drawn from a study of T cells in localized non-small cell lung cancer. Method: immunoSEQ multiplex PCR; TCRdb's copy keeps in-frame clones and lacks some. The table lists roughly 38,000 clones, about four fifths of them singletons, with 17% in the top ten. This CDR3 comprises 13 residues. Trimming shortened V by 5 bases and J by 5 bases, and 12 bases separated the two germline ends. Looked up from germline, CDR1 is SGHVS and CDR2 is FNYEAQ. Whole-study results and caveats: Heterogeneity stays possible, as sequencing covered only one tumor region. Tumor trailed uninvolved adjacent lung in T cell clonality, which peaked there.

To note about this clone: Its antigen is still unknown.

The rearrangement joins TRBV7-6 to TRBJ2-5; no definite D call. The sequence came from a male donor aged 60 or over with stage III squamous cell lung carcinoma. The material was peripheral blood, obtained before any cancer treatment. The CDR3 loop is CASSPEFGETQYF. DNA for the CDR3: TGTGCCAGCAGCCCGGAGTTCGGGGAGACCCAGTACTTC.